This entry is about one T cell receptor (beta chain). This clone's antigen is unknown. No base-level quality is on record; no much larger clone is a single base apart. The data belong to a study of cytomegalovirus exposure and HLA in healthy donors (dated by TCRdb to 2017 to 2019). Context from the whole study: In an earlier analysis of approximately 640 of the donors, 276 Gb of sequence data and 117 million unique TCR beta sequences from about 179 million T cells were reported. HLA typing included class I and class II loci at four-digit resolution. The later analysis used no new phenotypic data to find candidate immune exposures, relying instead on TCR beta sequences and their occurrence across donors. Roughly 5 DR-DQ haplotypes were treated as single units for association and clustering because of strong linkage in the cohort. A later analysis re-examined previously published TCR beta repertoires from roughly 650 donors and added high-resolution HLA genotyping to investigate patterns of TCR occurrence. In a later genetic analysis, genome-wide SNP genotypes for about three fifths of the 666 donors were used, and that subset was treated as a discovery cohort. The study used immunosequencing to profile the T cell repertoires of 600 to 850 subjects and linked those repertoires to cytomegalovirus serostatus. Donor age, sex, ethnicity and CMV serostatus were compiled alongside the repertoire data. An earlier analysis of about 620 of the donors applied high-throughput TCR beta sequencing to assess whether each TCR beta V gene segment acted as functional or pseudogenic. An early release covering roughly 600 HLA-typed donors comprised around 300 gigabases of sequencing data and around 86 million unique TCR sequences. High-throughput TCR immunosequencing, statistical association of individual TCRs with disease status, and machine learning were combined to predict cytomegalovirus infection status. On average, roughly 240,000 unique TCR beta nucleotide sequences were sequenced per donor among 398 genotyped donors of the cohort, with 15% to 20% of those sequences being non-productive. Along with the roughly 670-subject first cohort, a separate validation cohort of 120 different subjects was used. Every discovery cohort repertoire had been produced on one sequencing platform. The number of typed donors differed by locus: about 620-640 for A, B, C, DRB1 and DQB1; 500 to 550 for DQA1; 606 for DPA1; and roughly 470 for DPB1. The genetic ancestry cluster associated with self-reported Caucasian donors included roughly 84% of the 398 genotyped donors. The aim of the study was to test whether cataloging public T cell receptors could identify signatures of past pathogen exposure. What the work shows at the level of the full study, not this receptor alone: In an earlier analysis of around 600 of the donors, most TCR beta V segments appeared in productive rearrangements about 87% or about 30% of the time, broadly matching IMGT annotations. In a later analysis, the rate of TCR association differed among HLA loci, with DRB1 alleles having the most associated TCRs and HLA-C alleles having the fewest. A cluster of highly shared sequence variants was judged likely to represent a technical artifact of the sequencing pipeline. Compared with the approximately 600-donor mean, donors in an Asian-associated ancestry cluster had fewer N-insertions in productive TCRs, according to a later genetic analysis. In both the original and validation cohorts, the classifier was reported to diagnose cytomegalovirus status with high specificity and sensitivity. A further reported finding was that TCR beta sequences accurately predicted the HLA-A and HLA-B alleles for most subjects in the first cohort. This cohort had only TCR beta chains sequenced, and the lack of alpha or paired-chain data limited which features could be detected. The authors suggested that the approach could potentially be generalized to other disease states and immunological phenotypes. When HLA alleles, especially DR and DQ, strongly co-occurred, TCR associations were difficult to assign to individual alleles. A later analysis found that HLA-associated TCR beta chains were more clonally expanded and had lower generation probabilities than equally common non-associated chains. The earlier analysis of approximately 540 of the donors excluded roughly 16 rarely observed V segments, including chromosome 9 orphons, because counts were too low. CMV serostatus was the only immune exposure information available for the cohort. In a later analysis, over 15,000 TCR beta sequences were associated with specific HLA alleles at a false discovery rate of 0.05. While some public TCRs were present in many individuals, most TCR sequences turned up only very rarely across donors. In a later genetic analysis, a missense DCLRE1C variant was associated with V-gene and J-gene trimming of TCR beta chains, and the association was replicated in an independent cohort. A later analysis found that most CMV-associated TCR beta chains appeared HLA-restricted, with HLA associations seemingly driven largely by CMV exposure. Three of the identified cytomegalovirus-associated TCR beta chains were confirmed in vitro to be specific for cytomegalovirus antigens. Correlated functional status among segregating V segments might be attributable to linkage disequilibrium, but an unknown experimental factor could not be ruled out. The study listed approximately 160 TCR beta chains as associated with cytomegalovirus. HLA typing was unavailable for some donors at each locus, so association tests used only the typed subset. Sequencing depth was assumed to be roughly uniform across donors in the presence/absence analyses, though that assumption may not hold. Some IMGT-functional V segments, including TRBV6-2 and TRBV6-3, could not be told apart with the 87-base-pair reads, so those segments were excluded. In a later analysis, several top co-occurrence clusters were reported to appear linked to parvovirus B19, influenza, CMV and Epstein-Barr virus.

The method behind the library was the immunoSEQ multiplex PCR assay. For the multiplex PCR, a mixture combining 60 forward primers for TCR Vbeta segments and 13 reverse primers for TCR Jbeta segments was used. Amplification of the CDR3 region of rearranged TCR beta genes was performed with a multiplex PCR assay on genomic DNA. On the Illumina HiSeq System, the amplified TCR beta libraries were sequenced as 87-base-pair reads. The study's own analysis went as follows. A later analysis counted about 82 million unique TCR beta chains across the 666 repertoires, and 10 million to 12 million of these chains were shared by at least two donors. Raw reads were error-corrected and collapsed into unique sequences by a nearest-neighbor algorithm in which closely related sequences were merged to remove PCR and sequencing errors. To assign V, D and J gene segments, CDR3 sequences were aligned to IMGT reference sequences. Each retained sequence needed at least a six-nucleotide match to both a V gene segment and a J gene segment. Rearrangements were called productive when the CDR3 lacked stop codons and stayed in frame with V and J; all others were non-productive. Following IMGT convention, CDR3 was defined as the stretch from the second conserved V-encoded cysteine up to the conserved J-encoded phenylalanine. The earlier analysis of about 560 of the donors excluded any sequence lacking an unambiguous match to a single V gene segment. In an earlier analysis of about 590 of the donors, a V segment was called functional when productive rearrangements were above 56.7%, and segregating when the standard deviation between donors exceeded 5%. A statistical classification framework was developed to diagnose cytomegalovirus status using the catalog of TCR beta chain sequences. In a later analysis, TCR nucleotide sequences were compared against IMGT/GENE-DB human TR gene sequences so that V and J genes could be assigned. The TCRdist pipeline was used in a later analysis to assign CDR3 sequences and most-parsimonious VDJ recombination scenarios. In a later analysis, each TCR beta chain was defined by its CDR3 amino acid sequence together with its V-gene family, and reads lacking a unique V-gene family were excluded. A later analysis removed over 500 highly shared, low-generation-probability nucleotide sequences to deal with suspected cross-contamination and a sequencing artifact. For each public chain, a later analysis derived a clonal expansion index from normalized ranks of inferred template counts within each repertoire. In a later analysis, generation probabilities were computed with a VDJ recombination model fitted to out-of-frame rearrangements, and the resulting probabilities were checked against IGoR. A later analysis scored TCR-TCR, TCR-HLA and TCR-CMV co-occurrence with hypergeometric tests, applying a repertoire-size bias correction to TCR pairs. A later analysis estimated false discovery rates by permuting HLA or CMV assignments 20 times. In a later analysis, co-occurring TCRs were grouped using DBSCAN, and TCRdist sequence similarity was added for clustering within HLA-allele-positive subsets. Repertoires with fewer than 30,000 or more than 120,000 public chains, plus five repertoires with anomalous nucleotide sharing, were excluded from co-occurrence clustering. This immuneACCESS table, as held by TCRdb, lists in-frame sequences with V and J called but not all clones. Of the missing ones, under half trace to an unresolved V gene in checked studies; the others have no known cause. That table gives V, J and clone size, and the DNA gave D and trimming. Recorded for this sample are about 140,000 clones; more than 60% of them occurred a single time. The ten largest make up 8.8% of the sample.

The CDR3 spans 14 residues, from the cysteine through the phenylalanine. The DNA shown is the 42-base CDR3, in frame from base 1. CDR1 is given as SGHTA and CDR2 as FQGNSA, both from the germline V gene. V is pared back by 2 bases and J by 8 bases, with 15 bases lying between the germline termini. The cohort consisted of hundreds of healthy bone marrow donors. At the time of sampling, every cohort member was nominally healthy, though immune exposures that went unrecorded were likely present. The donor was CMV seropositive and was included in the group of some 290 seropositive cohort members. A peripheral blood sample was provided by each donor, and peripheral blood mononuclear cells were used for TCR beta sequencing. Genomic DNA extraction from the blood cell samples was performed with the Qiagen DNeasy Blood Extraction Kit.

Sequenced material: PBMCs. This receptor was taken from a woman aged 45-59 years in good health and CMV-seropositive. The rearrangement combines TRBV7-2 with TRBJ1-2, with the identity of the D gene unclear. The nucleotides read TGTGCCAGCAGCTTACGGGATCCTTACTGGGGCTACACCTTC. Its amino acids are CASSLRDPYWGYTF.